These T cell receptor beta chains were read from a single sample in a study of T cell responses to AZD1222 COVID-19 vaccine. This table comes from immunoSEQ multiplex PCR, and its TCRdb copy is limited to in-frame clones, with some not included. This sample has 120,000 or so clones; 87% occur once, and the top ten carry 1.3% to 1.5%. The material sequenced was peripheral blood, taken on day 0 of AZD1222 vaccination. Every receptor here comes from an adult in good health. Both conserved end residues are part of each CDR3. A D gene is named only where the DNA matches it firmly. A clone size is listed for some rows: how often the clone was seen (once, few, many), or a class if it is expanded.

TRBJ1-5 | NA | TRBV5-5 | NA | TGTGCCAGCAGCCCCTGGGCCAGGGGTGATCAGCCCCAGCATTTT | CASSPWARGDQPQHF
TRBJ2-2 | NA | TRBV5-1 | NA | TGCGCCAGCACCCCCGATCCGGGGGCTGGAGGGGAGCTGTTTTTT | CASTPDPGAGGELFF
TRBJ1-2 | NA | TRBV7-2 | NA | TGTGCCAGCAGCCCAGGGAGTGGCTATGGCTACACCTTC | CASSPGSGYGYTF
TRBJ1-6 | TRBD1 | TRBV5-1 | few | TGCGCCAGCAGCTTGGCGGGACAGGGGTATTCACCCCTCCACTTT | CASSLAGQGYSPLHF
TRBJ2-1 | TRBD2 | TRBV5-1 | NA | TGCGCCAGCAGCTTTCGACTAGCGGGGGGGCTCGATGAGCAGTTCTTC | CASSFRLAGGLDEQFF
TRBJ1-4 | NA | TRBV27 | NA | TGTGCCAGCAGTTTATTGGGAGCAACTAATGAAAAACTGTTTTTT | CASSLLGATNEKLFF
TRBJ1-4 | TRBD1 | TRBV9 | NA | TGTGCCAGCAGCGCCGGGACAGGGGGTTCTGAAAAACTGTTTTTT | CASSAGTGGSEKLFF
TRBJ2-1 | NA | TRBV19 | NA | TGTGCCAGTAGGGGTCAGGGACATTACAATGAGCAGTTCTTC | CASRGQGHYNEQFF
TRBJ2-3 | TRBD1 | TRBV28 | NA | TGTGCCAGCAGTGCCCCGGGACAGGGTAAGGATACGCAGTATTTT | CASSAPGQGKDTQYF
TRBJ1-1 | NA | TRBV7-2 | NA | TGTGCCAGCAGTCCTAGCGGGACGGTGAACACTGAAGCTTTCTTT | CASSPSGTVNTEAFF
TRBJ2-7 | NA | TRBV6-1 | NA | TGTGCCAGCAGTGAAGACGCCACAAATTACTACGAGCAGTACTTC | CASSEDATNYYEQYF
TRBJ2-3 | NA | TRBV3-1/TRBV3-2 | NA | TGTGCCAGCAGCTTAGGGGTGGGCGCGCAGTATTTT | CASSLGVGAQYF
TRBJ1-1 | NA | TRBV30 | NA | TGTGCCTGGAGTGAATTTGGCAGTTCCCTCATGAACACTGAAGCTTTCTTT | CAWSEFGSSLMNTEAFF
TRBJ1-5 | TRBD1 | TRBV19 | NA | TGTGCCACAAGCACAGGGGGCGTTGGCAATCAGCCCCAGCATTTT | CATSTGGVGNQPQHF
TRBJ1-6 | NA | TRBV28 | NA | TGTGCCAGCAGTTTACATGGTCGGGGTTCACCCCTCCACTTT | CASSLHGRGSPLHF
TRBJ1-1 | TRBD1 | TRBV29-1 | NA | TGCAGCGCTCACAGGGGGCTGAACACTGAAGCTTTCTTT | CSAHRGLNTEAFF
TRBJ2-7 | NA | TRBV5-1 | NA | TGCGCCAGCACCCCAAACCCGGGACCCTACGAGCAGTACTTC | CASTPNPGPYEQYF
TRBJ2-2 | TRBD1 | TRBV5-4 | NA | TGTGCCAGCAGCTTGGACCAGGGGGCCACCGGGGAGCTGTTTTTT | CASSLDQGATGELFF
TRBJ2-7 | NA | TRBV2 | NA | TGTGCCAGCAGTCCCCCAAACTACGAGCAGTACTTC | CASSPPNYEQYF
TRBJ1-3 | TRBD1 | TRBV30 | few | TGTGCCTGGAGATACAGGGGGCTGGGAAACACCATATATTTT | CAWRYRGLGNTIYF
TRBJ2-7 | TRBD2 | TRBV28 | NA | TGTGCCAGCAGCCATATACCGGGACTAGCGGGGGGCCGGTCCCTCTACGAGCAGTACTTC | CASSHIPGLAGGRSLYEQYF
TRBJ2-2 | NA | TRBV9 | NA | TGTGCCAGCGGGAGAAATGACGCCGGGGAGCTGTTTTTT | CASGRNDAGELFF
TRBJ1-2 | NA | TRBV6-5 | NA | TGTGCCAGCAAAGAGACAACTAACTATGGCTACACCTTC | CASKETTNYGYTF
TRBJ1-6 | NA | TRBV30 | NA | TGTGCCTGGGTCAACAGGGTGAATAATTCACCCCTCCACTTT | CAWVNRVNNSPLHF
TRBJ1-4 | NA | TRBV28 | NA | TGTGCCAGCAGTTTACAGGGTAATGAAAAACTGTTTTTT | CASSLQGNEKLFF
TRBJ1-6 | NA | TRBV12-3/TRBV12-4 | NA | TGTGCCAGCAGCCCAAGTGGTTCACCCCTCCACTTT | CASSPSGSPLHF
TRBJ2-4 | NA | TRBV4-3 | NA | TGCGCCAGCAGCCAAGATACATTGAGTCGAGCCATTCAGTACTTC | CASSQDTLSRAIQYF
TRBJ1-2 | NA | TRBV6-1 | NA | NA | CASSEVGQGADTF
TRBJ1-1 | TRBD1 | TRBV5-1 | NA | TGCGCCAGCAGCCCCGGGACAGCGAACACTGAAGCTTTCTTT | CASSPGTANTEAFF
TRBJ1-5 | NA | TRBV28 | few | TGTGCCAGCAGTTTATTCGCACAACCCCAGCATTTT | CASSLFAQPQHF
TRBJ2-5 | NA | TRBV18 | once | TGTGCCAGCTCATTGTACCAAGAGACCCAGTACTTC | CASSLYQETQYF
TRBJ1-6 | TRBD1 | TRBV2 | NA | TGTGCCAGCAGTGGGCCCGGACAGGGGACCTCACCCCTCCACTTT | CASSGPGQGTSPLHF
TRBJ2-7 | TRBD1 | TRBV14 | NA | TGTGCCAGCAGCCAACTCCGGGACAGGGTAAGGAGCTCCTACGAGCAGTACTTC | CASSQLRDRVRSSYEQYF
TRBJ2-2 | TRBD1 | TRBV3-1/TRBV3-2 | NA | TGTGCCAGCAGCTATTCCGGGACAGGGAACACCGGGGAGCTGTTTTTT | CASSYSGTGNTGELFF
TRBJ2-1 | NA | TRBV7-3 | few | TGTGCCAGCAGCCGACAGGGTAGCGGGACTCACAATGAGCAGTTCTTC | CASSRQGSGTHNEQFF
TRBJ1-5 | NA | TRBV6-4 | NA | TGTGCCAGTTCAGTCGTGCCGGGCCAGCCCCAGCATTTT | CASSVVPGQPQHF
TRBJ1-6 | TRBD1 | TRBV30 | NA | TGTGCCTGGAGTACCGGGACAGGGAGGAGCTCCTATAATTCACCCCTCCACTTT | CAWSTGTGRSSYNSPLHF
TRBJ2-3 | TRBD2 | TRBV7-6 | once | TGTGCCAGCAGCGAACGAGCGGGGGAAATGGATACGCAGTATTTT | CASSERAGEMDTQYF
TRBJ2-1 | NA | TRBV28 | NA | TGTGCCAGCAGTTTACGGCCAGATGAGCAGTTCTTC | CASSLRPDEQFF
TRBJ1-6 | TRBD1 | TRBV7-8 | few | TGTGCCAGCAGCACACGCCAAATCGGCAGGGGGCCCCCCAATTCACCCCTCCACTTT | CASSTRQIGRGPPNSPLHF
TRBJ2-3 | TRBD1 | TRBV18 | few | TGTGCCAGCTCACCCAGGGACAGGGGTATCACAGATACGCAGTATTTT | CASSPRDRGITDTQYF
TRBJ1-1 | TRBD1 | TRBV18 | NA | TGTGCCAGCTCACCACCTCGAAGGACAGGCGGTTCCGCTGAAGCTTTCTTT | CASSPPRRTGGSAEAFF
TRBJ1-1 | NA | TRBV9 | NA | TGTGCCACAGGGAGAGATGGCACTGAAGCTTTCTTT | CATGRDGTEAFF
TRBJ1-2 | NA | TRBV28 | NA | TGTGCCAGCACCTGGGCCGCTTCCTATGGCTACACCTTC | CASTWAASYGYTF
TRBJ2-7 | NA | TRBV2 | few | TGTGCCAGCAGTGAAGCGCTTCAAGGCGAGCAGTACTTC | CASSEALQGEQYF
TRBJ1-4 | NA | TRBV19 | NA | TGTGCCAGTAGTCGGGGAAGAAATGAAAAACTGTTTTTT | CASSRGRNEKLFF
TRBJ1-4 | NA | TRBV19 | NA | TGTGCCAGTAAGGCAAGGGGACAAAATGAAAAACTGTTTTTT | CASKARGQNEKLFF